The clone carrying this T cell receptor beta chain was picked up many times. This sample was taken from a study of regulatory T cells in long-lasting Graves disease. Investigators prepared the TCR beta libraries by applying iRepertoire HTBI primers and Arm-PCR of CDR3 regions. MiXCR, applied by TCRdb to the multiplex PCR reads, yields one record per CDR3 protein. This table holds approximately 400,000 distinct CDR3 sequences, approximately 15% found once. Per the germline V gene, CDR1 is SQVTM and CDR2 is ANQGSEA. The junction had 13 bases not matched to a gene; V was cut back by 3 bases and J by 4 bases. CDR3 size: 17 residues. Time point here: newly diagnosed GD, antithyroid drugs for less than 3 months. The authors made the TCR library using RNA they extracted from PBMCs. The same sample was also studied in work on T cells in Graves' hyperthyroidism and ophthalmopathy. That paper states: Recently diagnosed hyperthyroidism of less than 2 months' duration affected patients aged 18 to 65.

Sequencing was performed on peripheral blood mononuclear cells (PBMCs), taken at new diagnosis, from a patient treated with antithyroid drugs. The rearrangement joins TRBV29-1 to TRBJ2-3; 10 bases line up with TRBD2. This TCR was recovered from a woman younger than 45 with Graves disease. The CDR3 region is CSVDGAGGPNIADTQYF. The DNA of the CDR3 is TGCAGCGTTGACGGAGCGGGAGGGCCCAATATCGCAGATACGCAGTATTTT.